What follows are 2 T cell receptor beta chains derived from one specimen sequenced in a study of control samples from healthy donors and cancer patients. Sequencing was performed with immunoSEQ multiplex PCR; in TCRdb, only in-frame clones are kept and a portion is missing. The sample comprises 130,000 to 150,000 clones, 75% to 95% of which are singletons, and more than 3% rests with the top ten. The sequenced sample was blood. These receptors originate from a man aged 25 to 40 in good health.

The chain carries TRBV2 and TRBJ1-1, with D possibly TRBD1 on 5 matching bases. V was cut by 7 bases and J by 2 bases, with 11 bases left in between. CDR1 SNHLY and CDR2 FYNNEI come from the germline V gene. The CDR3 extends over 13 amino acids. The CDR3 nucleotides are TGTGCCAGCAACGGGGGATCTAACACTGAAGCTTTCTTT. This gives the protein CASNGGSNTEAFF.

The V and J genes are TRBV28 and TRBJ1-5; TRBD1 matches at 7 bases. Germline lookup yields CDR1 MDHEN and CDR2 SYDVKM. With V trimmed by 3 bases and J by 4 bases, 3 bases remained unmatched. The CDR3 length is 14 residues. CDR3 residues: CASSFRGNNQPQHF. The CDR3 DNA reads TGTGCCAGCAGTTTCAGGGGGAATAATCAGCCCCAGCATTTT.